This T cell receptor beta chain appears in the sequencing data of a study of a mutant IDH1 vaccine in newly diagnosed glioma. On the study more broadly: Patients underwent eight vaccinations, which took place in weeks 1, 3, 5, 7, 11, 15, 19 and 23. Investigators started vaccination 4-6 weeks after radiotherapy alone, or with temozolomide cycles. Earlier care involved radiotherapy, temozolomide, or both, and the majority received both. General study points: Pseudoprogression appears to have had no connection to changes in top peripheral T cell clonotypes.

Noted time point: week 11, during vaccination. The study gave 300 ug of mutant IDH1 20-mer peptide per vaccine dose, with topical imiquimod. The CDR3 contains 15 residues. Germline V CDR1 and CDR2: GTSNPN, SVGIG (reference sequence). The V end lost 0 bases, the J end lost 4 bases, and 15 bases lay between the germline ends. Notes on this clone: What it recognizes is unknown.

Sequencing used immunoSEQ multiplex PCR; TCRdb keeps in-frame clones, though not all of them. The data show about 60,000 clones, roughly four fifths seen once. Sequencing was performed on PBMCs, taken from a glioma patient whose treatment included an IDH1 peptide vaccine. The rearrangement joins TRBV30 to TRBJ2-5, with a possible D match to TRBD2 (6 bases). The receptor's source is a young man with glioma. The DNA of the CDR3 is TGTGCCTGGAGTGTACGCGGGACCCAGGGAGAGACCCAGTACTTC. This codes for CAWSVRGTQGETQYF.